Below, 3 T cell receptor beta chains from the same sample are listed, as sequenced in a study of T cells in Graves' hyperthyroidism and ophthalmopathy. The TCR beta CDR3 regions underwent amplification using RNA transcripts as the source. The HTBI primer set served for first-round RT-PCR of the TCR CDR3. TCRdb reanalysed the multiplex PCR reads using MiXCR and keeps one entry per CDR3 protein. Of 300,000 to 500,000 distinct CDR3 sequences listed, 11% to 15% are singletons. Material for sequencing was blood. All receptors come from a man in his fifties with Graves' ophthalmopathy.

The genes are TRBV19 and TRBJ1-3, with D unclear. Germline V CDR1 and CDR2: LNHDA, SQIVND (reference sequence). The ends were cut back, 3 bases at V and 2 bases at J, with 8 bases in the middle. There are 14 residues in the CDR3. This chain's CDR3 is CASSIRSTGNTIYF. As DNA, the CDR3 is TGTGCCAGTAGTATCAGAAGTACTGGAAACACCATATATTTT.

There are many counts of this clonotype. The rearrangement links TRBV3-1 to TRBJ2-3; maybe TRBD2 (6 bases). There are 14 residues in the CDR3. Germline values: CDR1 LGHDT, CDR2 YNNKEL (reference sequence). V was cut by 4 bases and J by 2 bases, with 10 bases left in between. In DNA form, the CDR3 reads TGTGCCAGCAGCCCTAGCGACGTCACAGATACGCAGTATTTT. Translation: CASSPSDVTDTQYF.

This clonotype has at least ten counts. This rearrangement joins TRBV7-8 to TRBJ1-2; TRBD1 aligns across 7 bases. The CDR3 has 14 residues. V gave up 3 bases and J gave up 8 bases; unmatched junction bases: 9. Germline V gene lookup returns CDR1 SGHVS and CDR2 FQNEAQ. The CDR3 coding sequence is TGTGCCAGCAGCTTTCCCCAGGGGGTCGGCGGCTACACCTTC. Translating it yields CASSFPQGVGGYTF.